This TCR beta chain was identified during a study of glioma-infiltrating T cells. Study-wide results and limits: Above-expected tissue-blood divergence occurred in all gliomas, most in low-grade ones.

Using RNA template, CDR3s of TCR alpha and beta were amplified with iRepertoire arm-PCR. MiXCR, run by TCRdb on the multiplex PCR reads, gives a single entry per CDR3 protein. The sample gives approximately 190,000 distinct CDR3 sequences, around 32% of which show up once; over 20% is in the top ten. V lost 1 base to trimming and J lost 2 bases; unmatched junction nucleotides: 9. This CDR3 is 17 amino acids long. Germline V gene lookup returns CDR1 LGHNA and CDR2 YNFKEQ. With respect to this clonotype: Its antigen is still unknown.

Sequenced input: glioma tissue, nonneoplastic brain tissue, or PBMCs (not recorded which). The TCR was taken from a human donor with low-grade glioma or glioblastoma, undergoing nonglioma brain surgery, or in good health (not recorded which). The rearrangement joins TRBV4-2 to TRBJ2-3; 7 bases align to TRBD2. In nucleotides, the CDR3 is TGTGCCAGCAGCCAAGGTATTAGCGGGTCATCCACAGATACGCAGTATTTT. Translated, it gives CASSQGISGSSTDTQYF.